These 3 T cell receptor beta chains were all obtained from the same sample, sequenced in a study of blood T cells in healthy people across ages. A sample-barcoded 5' primer and a J-beta primer mix were used in a second PCR of roughly 6 to 11 cycles. TCRdb ran MiXCR on the 5' RACE reads and lists one entry per CDR3 protein. The table records 1.5 million to 2 million distinct CDR3 sequences, around 48% of them present only once. The sample taken for sequencing was blood. These receptors came from a woman aged 40 to 49 in good health.

Only a few counts were recorded for this clonotype. V usage is TRBV20-1 and J usage is TRBJ2-5; D not resolved. Trimming pared 5 bases from V and 3 bases from J, leaving 13 bases between. CDR3 length: 13 amino acids. Germline CDR1 is DFQATT and CDR2 is SNEGSKA (reference sequence). CDR3 amino acids: CSAGSRSEETQYF. The CDR3 nucleotides are TGCAGTGCTGGTTCAAGAAGTGAAGAGACCCAGTACTTC.

This clonotype appeared a few times. The chain joins TRBV27 to TRBJ2-7; D possibly uses TRBD1 or TRBD2 (5 bases each). Germline V gene lookup returns CDR1 MNHEY and CDR2 SMNVEV (reference sequence). CDR3 length equals 16 residues. Trimming removed 2 bases from V and 2 bases from J, with 16 bases in between. This CDR3 is CASSLRSGQGAYEQYF. Written as DNA, the CDR3 is TGTGCCAGCAGTTTAAGGTCAGGGCAGGGAGCCTACGAGCAGTACTTC.

This chain links TRBV15 with TRBJ2-1; a weak D match, TRBD2 (6 bases). Trimming removed 1 base from V and 10 bases from J, with 20 bases in between. The CDR3 sequence is 16 residues long. Germline V gene lookup returns CDR1 LNHNV and CDR2 YYDKDF (reference sequence). CDR3 loop: CATSRAGLEGAQEQFF. CDR3 nucleotides: TGTGCCACCAGCAGAGCGGGATTGGAGGGCGCCCAGGAGCAGTTCTTC.